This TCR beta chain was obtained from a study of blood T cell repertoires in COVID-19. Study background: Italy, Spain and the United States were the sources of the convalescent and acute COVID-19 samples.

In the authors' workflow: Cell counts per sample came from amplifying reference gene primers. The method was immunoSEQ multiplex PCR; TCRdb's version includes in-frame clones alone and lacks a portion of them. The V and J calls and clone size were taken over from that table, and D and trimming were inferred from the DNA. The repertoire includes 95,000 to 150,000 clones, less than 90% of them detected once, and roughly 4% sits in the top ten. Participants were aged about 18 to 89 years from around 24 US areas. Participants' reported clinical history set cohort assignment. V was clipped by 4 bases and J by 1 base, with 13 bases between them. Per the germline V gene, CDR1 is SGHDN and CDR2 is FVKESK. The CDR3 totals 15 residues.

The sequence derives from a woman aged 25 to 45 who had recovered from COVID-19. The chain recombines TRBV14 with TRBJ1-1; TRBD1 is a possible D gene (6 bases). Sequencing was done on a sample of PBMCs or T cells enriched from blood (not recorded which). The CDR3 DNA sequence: TGTGCCAGCAGCCGAGGGACAAGGGCGAACACTGAAGCTTTCTTT. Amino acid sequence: CASSRGTRANTEAFF.